Listed below are T cell receptor beta chains from one sample, sequenced in a study of cytomegalovirus exposure and HLA in healthy donors. The assay was immunoSEQ multiplex PCR, and TCRdb's table has in-frame clones only and misses some. The data contain around 200,000 clones, 80% to 85% of them seen just once; the ten biggest clones take up about 0.78%. The sequenced sample was PBMCs. The receptor set was obtained from a woman between 18 and 30 years old in good health and CMV-seronegative. Each CDR3 is given with its conserved first and last residue. Fields, in order: clone size, CDR3 length, J gene, V gene, D gene, CDR3 DNA, CDR3 protein. The D gene is left open where the match is weak. Size tells how often a clone was seen (once, few, many) or the class of an expanded clone, and some rows leave it out.

>-|15|TRBJ2-3|TRBV4-1|TRBD2
TGCGCCAGCAGCCAAGATAATAGCGGGGTCCTAAGTTTCTATTTT
CASSQDNSGVLSFYF
>-|14|TRBJ2-7|TRBV25-1|-
TGTGCCAGCAGTGAAGGCGGGTTACTCTACGAGCAGTACTTC
CASSEGGLLYEQYF
>-|15|TRBJ2-7|TRBV19|TRBD2
TGTGCCACACAAGGTAGCGGGACGGGCTCCTACGAGCAGTACTTC
CATQGSGTGSYEQYF
>few|12|TRBJ1-5|TRBV15|-
TGTGCCACCAGCAGACCAGGACAGCCCCAGCATTTT
CATSRPGQPQHF
>-|16|TRBJ1-1|TRBV5-6|-
TGTGCCAGCAGCTTGGTTGGGGGCTATACGAACACTGAAGCTTTCTTT
CASSLVGGYTNTEAFF
>-|16|TRBJ2-5|TRBV18|-
TGTGCCAGCCTACCGATCCAGGGTGTAAGGGAAGAGACCCAGTACTTC
CASLPIQGVREETQYF
>-|17|TRBJ2-5|TRBV5-1|TRBD2
TGCGCCAGCAGCTTGGTCCTAGCGGGGGGGTACCAAGAGACCCAGTACTTC
CASSLVLAGGYQETQYF
>-|14|TRBJ2-7|TRBV28|-
TGTGCCAGCACAATAGCGGATTACTCCTACGAGCAGTACTTC
CASTIADYSYEQYF
>-|15|TRBJ2-1|TRBV10-2|-
TGCGCCAGCAGTGGCGGAGGGAGCTCCTACAATGAGCAGTTCTTC
CASSGGGSSYNEQFF
>-|12|TRBJ1-2|TRBV7-6|-
TGTGCCAGCAGCTTAGATCATTTTGGCTACACCTTC
CASSLDHFGYTF
>few|18|TRBJ2-6|TRBV7-8|-
TGTGCCAGCAGCGCCAACAGGGAGTCTGGCTCTGGGGCCAACGTCCTGACTTTC
CASSANRESGSGANVLTF
>few|18|TRBJ2-7|TRBV4-1|-
TGCGCCAGCAGCTGGAAAGAGATAATAGCAAAAAGCTCCTACGAGCAGTACTTC
CASSWKEIIAKSSYEQYF
>-|15|TRBJ2-3|TRBV5-1|TRBD1
TGCGCCAGCAGCTTGCAGGGGGTGAGCACAGATACGCAGTATTTT
CASSLQGVSTDTQYF
>-|15|TRBJ2-4|TRBV7-2|-
TGTGCCAGCAGCTTTCGAGGAGGAACTTTGGGAATTCAGTACTTC
CASSFRGGTLGIQYF
>-|16|TRBJ2-3|TRBV18|TRBD2
TGTGCCAGCTCTCTCCTCGGCGGGAGGGACACAGATACGCAGTATTTT
CASSLLGGRDTDTQYF
>-|14|TRBJ1-1|TRBV6-5|-
TGTGCCAGCAGTTACTCGAAAGCAGGTTGGGAAGCTTTCTTT
CASSYSKAGWEAFF
>-|13|TRBJ1-4|TRBV10-3|-
TGTGCCATCAGTGAGCAGGCTAATGAAAAACTGTTTTTT
CAISEQANEKLFF
>once|16|TRBJ2-7|TRBV10-3|TRBD1
TGTGCCATCAGGGGCGGTTCGGGGACAGGGCCCTACGAGCAGTACTTC
CAIRGGSGTGPYEQYF
>-|14|TRBJ1-1|TRBV5-8|-
TGTGCCAGCAGCTTGGTCCTAAGGAACACTGAAGCTTTCTTT
CASSLVLRNTEAFF
>-|14|TRBJ2-7|TRBV2|TRBD1
TGTGGAAGTAAGACGGCAGGGGGCTCCTACGAGCAGTACTTC
CGSKTAGGSYEQYF
>-|11|TRBJ1-2|TRBV6-5|-
TGTGCCAGCAGTTCCTACTATGGCTACACCTTC
CASSSYYGYTF
>-|14|TRBJ2-5|TRBV5-1|-
TGCGCCAGCAGCTCCCGGCACGGGGGAGAGACCCAGTACTTC
CASSSRHGGETQYF
>once|15|TRBJ2-5|TRBV13|-
TGTGCCAGCAGCCCGAACCCGGGAATAGGAGAGACCCAGTACTTC
CASSPNPGIGETQYF
>once|15|TRBJ2-4|TRBV19|-
TGTGCCAGTAGTTCTAACAGGGTCTCCAAAAACATTCAGTACTTC
CASSSNRVSKNIQYF
>-|13|TRBJ1-3|TRBV2|-
TGTGCCAGCCCCGGGGATTCTGGAAACACCATATATTTT
CASPGDSGNTIYF
>-|12|TRBJ2-3|TRBV28|-
TGTGCCAGCACCCAAGCGACAGATACGCAGTATTTT
CASTQATDTQYF
>-|16|TRBJ1-1|TRBV28|TRBD1
TGTGCCAGCAACCCGACAGGGCTCGTTACCGACACTGAAGCTTTCTTT
CASNPTGLVTDTEAFF
>-|15|TRBJ1-6|TRBV19|-
TGTGCCAGTAGTATACAGACAGCGAATAATTCACCCCTCCACTTT
CASSIQTANNSPLHF
>-|14|TRBJ2-2|TRBV4-2|-
TGTGCCAGCAGCCAAGGTAGCAGAGGCGGGGAGCTGTTTTTT
CASSQGSRGGELFF
>-|16|TRBJ2-5|TRBV15|TRBD1
TGTGCCACCAGCAGGGAGACAGGGGGCGCGGGAGAGACCCAGTACTTC
CATSRETGGAGETQYF
>-|12|TRBJ1-1|TRBV19|-
TGTGCCAGTAGTATTGGGCAGCCGCCTGCTTTCTTT
CASSIGQPPAFF
>-|15|TRBJ1-1|TRBV6-6|-
TGTGCCAGCAGTTCTATCGACAGAGTGAACACTGAAGCTTTCTTT
CASSSIDRVNTEAFF
>-|15|TRBJ1-5|TRBV27|TRBD1
TGTGCCAGCAGCGCCCAGGGACAGCTCAATCAGCCCCAGCATTTT
CASSAQGQLNQPQHF
>-|16|TRBJ2-5|TRBV5-1|-
TGCGCCAGCAGCCCCGGTGCCCCAGGAATACAAGAGACCCAGTACTTC
CASSPGAPGIQETQYF
>-|14|TRBJ1-2|TRBV6-5|-
TGTGCCAGCAGTTACGGAGGTGCTAACTATGGCTACACCTTC
CASSYGGANYGYTF